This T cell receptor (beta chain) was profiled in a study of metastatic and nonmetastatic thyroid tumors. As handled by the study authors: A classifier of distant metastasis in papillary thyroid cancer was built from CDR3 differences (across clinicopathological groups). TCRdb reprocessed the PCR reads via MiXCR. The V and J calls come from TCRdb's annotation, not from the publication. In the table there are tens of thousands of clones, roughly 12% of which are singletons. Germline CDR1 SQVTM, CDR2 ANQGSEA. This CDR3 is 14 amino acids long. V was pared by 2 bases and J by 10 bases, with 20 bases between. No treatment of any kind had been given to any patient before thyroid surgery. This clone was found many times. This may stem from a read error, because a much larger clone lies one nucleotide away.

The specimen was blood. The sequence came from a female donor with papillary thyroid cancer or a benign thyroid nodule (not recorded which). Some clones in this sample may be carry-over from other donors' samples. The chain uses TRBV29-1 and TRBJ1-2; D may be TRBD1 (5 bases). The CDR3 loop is CSVENQALRGVYTF. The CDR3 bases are TGCAGCGTTGAAAATCAGGCGCTGAGAGGGGTCTACACCTTC.